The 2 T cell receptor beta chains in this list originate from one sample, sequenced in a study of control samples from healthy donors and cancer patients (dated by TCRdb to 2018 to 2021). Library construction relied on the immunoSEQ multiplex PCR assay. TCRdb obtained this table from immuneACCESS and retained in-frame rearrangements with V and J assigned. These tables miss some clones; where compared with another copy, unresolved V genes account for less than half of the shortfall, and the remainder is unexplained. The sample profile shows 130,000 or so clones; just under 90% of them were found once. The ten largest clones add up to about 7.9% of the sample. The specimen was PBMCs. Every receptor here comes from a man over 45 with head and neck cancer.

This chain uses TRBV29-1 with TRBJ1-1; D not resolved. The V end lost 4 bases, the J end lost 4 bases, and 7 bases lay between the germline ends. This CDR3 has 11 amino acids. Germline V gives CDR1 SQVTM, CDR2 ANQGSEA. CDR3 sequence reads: CSVGIFTEAFF. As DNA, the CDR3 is TGCAGCGTTGGTATCTTCACTGAAGCTTTCTTT.

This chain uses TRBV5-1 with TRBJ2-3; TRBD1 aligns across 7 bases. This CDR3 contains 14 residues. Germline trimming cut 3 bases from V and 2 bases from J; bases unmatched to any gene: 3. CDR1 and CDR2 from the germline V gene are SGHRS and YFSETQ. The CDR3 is CASSSEGATDTQYF. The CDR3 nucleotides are TGCGCCAGCAGCTCCGAGGGGGCCACAGATACGCAGTATTTT.